The present entry profiles one T cell receptor (beta chain) with its context. This specimen belongs to a study of cytomegalovirus exposure and HLA in healthy donors. The PCR had 60 Vbeta and 13 Jbeta primers. Profiling relied on immunoSEQ multiplex PCR, and the TCRdb table lists in-frame clones only, not all of them. The sample holds under 200,000 clones, about 77% seen once. The V gene's germline CDR1 is MDHEN and CDR2 SYDVKM. This CDR3 comprises 15 residues. V was shortened by 4 bases and J by 8 bases, with 17 bases between the two germline ends. This receptor was taken from a man between 60 and 75 years old in good health and CMV-seronegative. The chain has TRBV28 and TRBJ1-4, with D perhaps TRBD1 (5 bases). The sequencing input was PBMCs. CDR3 nucleotides: TGTGCCAGCAGTTCTCATCAGGGAATCGGCGAAAAACTGTTTTTT. Residues: CASSSHQGIGEKLFF.